This T cell receptor beta chain came from a study of blood T cell repertoires in COVID-19. Study details: Sample material is recorded as cDNA or gDNA derived from T cells, B-cell-depleted T cells, or PBMCs.

This clone occurred once. Germline values: CDR1 SGHVS, CDR2 FNYEAQ. The germline V and J ends were trimmed by 5 bases and 3 bases, with 19 bases remaining between them. The CDR3 covers 16 residues. How the authors handled the data: The authors estimated nucleated cell counts from reference gene primer amplification. Generated by immunoSEQ multiplex PCR, the TCRdb table keeps only in-frame clones and is missing some. V and J calls and clone size follow that table, whereas D and trimming were derived from the DNA. The sample lists roughly 90,000 clones, roughly 84% occurring once. The chain recombines TRBV7-6 with TRBJ1-1; tentative D call: TRBD1 (5 bases). The sequence was collected from a woman older than 75 with active or convalescent COVID-19. The sample was peripheral blood. The DNA for the CDR3 is TGTGCCAGCAGCCAGGGTTATGGCAGGCTTGACACTGAAGCTTTCTTT. This sequence encodes CASSQGYGRLDTEAFF.